The sequence of this T cell receptor beta chain was determined in a study of blood T cell repertoires in COVID-19. About the study: Acute and convalescent COVID-19 specimens originated in the United States, Italy and Spain. Nucleic acid was either cDNA or gDNA, and it came from T cells, B-cell-depleted T cells, or PBMCs.

This clone has just a few counts. Trimming shortened V by 4 bases and J by 9 bases, and 19 bases separated the two germline ends. The germline V gene has CDR1 SGHTA and CDR2 FQGNSA. This CDR3 comprises 15 residues. In the original processing: Amplified reference gene primers provided the basis for estimating nucleated cell counts. Profiled with immunoSEQ multiplex PCR; TCRdb holds only in-frame clones, not every one. That table supplies the V and J calls and clone size; D and trimming were determined from the DNA. The sample has about 210,000 clones, just over 90% seen once. V and J are TRBV7-2 and TRBJ2-1; possibly TRBD1 for D (5 bases). This receptor was taken from a man aged 25-40 years with acute or convalescent COVID-19. The material sequenced was peripheral blood. The CDR3 DNA reads as TGTGCCAGCAGCTCGGTCAGGGTGCCGCGTAGTGAGCAGTTCTTC. Encoded protein: CASSSVRVPRSEQFF.